The table lists the clone carrying this TCR beta chain with a few counts. Its antigen is unidentified. The data stem from a study of naive and memory T cell subsets. Study conclusions and caveats: A few larger clonotypes appeared in naive repertoires, especially CD8, possibly memory cells re-expressing CD45RA.

This CDR3 spans 14 amino acids. The trim removed 8 bases at V and 4 bases at J, leaving 7 bases unmatched. Germline V lookup: CDR1 LNHNV, CDR2 YYDKDF (reference sequence). The beta constant-region primer was an equimolar mix of two oligonucleotides covering TRBC1 and TRBC2. Four rounds of PCR amplified the ligated cDNA using nested alpha and beta constant-region primers plus SP2. TCRdb recomputed calls from the UMI-ligation and nested PCR reads with MiXCR, one row per CDR3 protein. The data contain roughly 92,000 distinct CDR3 sequences, around 10% of them singletons. The material sequenced was naive CD4+ T cells from blood. The TCR was taken from a human donor in good health. The rearrangement links TRBV15 to TRBJ2-1; 8 bases align to TRBD1. CDR3 loop: CATGDRGQYNEQFF. For the CDR3, the DNA is TGTGCCACCGGTGACAGGGGTCAGTACAATGAGCAGTTCTTC.